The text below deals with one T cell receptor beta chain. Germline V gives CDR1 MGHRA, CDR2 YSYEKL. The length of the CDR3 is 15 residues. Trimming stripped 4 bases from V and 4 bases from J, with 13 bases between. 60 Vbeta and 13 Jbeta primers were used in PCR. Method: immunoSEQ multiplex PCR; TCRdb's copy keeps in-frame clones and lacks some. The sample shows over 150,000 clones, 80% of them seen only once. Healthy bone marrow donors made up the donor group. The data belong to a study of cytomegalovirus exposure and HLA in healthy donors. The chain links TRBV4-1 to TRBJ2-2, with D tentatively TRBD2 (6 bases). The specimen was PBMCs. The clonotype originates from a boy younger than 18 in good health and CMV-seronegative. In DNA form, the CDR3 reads TGCGCCAGCAGCCCTAGGGAGGTGCGCACCGGGGAGCTGTTTTTT. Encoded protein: CASSPREVRTGELFF.